This T cell receptor beta chain was retrieved from a study of CD8+CD57+ T cells in acquired aplastic anemia. Details on this clonotype: Its antigen is undetermined.

Whole-study results and caveats: Patients and healthy controls showed no significant CD8+ Simpson's diversity difference.

V was shortened by 4 bases and J by 1 base, with 9 bases between the two germline ends. This CDR3 has 13 residues. CDR1 and CDR2 (germline): SQVTM, ANQGSEA. Genomic DNA templated the TCR beta VDJ and CDR3 profiling. MiXCR, run by TCRdb on the reads, gives a single entry per CDR3 protein. The sample has about 190,000 distinct CDR3 sequences, around half seen once. The rearrangement links TRBV29-1 to TRBJ2-3; D gene uncertain. Material for sequencing was sorted CD4+, CD8+, or CD8+CD57+ T cells (not recorded which) from PBMCs. The TCR sequence derives from a human donor in good health, serving as a control. CDR3 region: CSVVLEGTDTQYF. CDR3 coding DNA: TGCAGCGTTGTCCTCGAAGGCACAGATACGCAGTATTTT.